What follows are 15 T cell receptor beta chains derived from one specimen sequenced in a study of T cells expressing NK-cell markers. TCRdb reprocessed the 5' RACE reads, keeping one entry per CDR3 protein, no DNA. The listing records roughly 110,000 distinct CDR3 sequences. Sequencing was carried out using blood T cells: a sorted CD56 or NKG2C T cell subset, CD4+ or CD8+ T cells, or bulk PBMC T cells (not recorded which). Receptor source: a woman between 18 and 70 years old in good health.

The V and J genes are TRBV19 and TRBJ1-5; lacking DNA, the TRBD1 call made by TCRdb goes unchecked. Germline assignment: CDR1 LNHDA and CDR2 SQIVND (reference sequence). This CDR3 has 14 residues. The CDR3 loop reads CASSSRGSNQPQHF.

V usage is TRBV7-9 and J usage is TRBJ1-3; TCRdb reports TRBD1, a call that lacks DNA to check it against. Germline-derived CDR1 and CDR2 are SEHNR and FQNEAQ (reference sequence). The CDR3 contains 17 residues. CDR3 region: CASSFRQGEGSGNTIYF.

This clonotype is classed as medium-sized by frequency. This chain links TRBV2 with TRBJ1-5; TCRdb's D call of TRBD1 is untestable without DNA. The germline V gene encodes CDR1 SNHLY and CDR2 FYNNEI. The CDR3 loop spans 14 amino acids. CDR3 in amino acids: CASRDEVGAQPQHF.

Here the CDR3 reads CASSVARAGTGELFF. V and J are TRBV9 and TRBJ2-2; TCRdb designates TRBD2, a call that cannot be tested without DNA. This CDR3 spans 15 amino acids. Germline V gene data show CDR1 as SGDLS and CDR2 as YYNGEE.

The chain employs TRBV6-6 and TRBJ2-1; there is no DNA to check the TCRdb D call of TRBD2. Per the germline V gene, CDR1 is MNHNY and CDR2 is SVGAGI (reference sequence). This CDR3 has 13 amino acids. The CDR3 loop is CATGLADYNEQFF.

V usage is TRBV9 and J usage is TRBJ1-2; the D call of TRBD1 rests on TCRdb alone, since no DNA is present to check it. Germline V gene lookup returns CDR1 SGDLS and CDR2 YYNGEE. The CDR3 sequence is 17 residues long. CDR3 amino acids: CASSPGRGRDTNYGYTF.

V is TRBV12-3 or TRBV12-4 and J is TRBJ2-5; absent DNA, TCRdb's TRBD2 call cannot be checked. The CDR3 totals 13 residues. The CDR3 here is CASSLPSVLTQYF.

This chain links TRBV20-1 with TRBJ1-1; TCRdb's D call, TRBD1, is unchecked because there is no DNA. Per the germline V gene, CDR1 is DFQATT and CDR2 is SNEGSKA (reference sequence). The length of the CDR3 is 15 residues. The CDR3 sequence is CSAIPPGGLNTEAFF.

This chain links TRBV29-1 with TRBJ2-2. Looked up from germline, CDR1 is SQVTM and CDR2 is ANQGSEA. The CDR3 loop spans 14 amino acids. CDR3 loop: CSVELRKNTGELFF.

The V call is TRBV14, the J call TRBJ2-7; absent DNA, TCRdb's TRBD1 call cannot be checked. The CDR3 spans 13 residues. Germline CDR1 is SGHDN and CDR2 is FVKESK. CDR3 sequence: CASSTWTGTEQYF.

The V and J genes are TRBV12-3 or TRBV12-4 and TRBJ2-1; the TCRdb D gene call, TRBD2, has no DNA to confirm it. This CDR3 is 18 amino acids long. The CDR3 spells CASSPFGLGRGAYNEQFF.

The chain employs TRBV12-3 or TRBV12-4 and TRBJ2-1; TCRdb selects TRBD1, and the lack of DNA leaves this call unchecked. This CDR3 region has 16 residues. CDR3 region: CASSHPRGNGNNEQFF.

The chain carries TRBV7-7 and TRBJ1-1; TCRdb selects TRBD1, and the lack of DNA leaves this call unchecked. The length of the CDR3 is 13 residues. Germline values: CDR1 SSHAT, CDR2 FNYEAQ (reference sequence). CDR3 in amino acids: CASSAGQNTEAFF.

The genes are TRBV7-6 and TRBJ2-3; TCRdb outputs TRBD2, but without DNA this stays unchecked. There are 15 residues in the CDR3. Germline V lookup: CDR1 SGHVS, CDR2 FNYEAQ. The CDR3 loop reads CASSLEAGVGDTQYF.

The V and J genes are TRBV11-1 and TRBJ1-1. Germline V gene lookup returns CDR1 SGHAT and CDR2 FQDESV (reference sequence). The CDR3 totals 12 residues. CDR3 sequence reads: CASSPIRNEAFF.